One sample yielded the 30 T cell receptor beta chains listed below, sequenced in a study of Ad26.COV2.S vaccination and SARS-CoV-2 variants. This table comes from immunoSEQ multiplex PCR, and its TCRdb copy is limited to in-frame clones, with some not included. The sample shows a few hundred thousand clones, roughly 90% of them seen only once. Treatment defined: some 20 received Ad26.COV2.S at low or high dose, single or two shots; about 5 received placebo; per-sample allocation not given. The samples were gathered on day 63 after the first injection of vaccine or placebo. The source was peripheral blood, collected in a trial of Ad26.COV2.S vaccine versus placebo. These receptors originate from a person aged 18-65 years who received the Ad26.COV2.S COVID-19 vaccine or a placebo.

V usage is TRBV3-1 (or the pseudogene TRBV3-2) and J usage is TRBJ1-2; 10 bases fit TRBD1. The germline CDR1 and CDR2 sequences are LGHDT and YNNKEL (reference sequence). Unmatched junction bases numbered 1, after V lost 3 bases and J lost 3 bases. The CDR3 is 14 residues long. CDR3 protein: CASSQTGGYYGYTF. As DNA, the CDR3 is TGTGCCAGCAGCCAGACAGGGGGCTACTATGGCTACACCTTC.

V usage is TRBV4-1 and J usage is TRBJ1-1; D is unclear. The CDR3 covers 13 residues. Germline CDR1 is MGHRA and CDR2 is YSYEKL. V was pared by 3 bases and J by 11 bases, with 16 bases between. The CDR3 sequence is CASSQIFWVGAFF. In nucleotides, the CDR3 is TGCGCCAGCAGCCAGATTTTTTGGGTAGGGGCTTTCTTT.

This CDR3 reads CASSFLGMNEQFF. CDR3 DNA: TGTGCCAGCAGTTTTCTGGGAATGAATGAGCAGTTCTTC. The V and J genes are TRBV27 and TRBJ2-1; D is unresolved. This CDR3 has 13 amino acids. The germline gives CDR1 MNHEY, CDR2 SMNVEV (reference sequence). Trimming shortened V by 3 bases and J by 7 bases, and 10 bases separated the two germline ends.

The chain is built from TRBV3-1 (or the pseudogene TRBV3-2) and TRBJ2-2; unclear D gene. V was shortened by 1 base and J by 7 bases, with 1 base between the two germline ends. This CDR3 is 11 amino acids long. Germline V gene lookup returns CDR1 LGHDT and CDR2 YNNKEL (reference sequence). The CDR3 here is CASSQVGELFF. The CDR3 nucleotides are TGTGCCAGCAGCCAAGTCGGGGAGCTGTTTTTT.

The V gene is TRBV19, the J gene TRBJ2-1, with D possibly matching TRBD2 (5 bases). V was trimmed by 3 bases and J by 2 bases, leaving 11 bases between them. Germline values: CDR1 LNHDA, CDR2 SQIVND (reference sequence). The CDR3 has 15 residues. The CDR3 DNA reads as TGTGCCAGTAGTATTTTCGGAGGCGCCTACAATGAGCAGTTCTTC. Translation gives CASSIFGGAYNEQFF.

This chain connects TRBV2 to TRBJ1-6, with TRBD1 matching over 8 bases. This CDR3 has 14 amino acids. Germline values: CDR1 SNHLY, CDR2 FYNNEI. The J segment lost 6 bases and the V segment lost 6 bases, leaving 4 bases of the junction unmatched. The CDR3 is CASRLTGANSPLHF. The CDR3 DNA reads as TGTGCCAGCAGATTGACAGGGGCTAATTCACCCCTCCACTTT.

The chain links TRBV4-2 to TRBJ2-1; TRBD2 agrees at 11 bases. CDR3 length: 19 amino acids. J lost 7 bases, V lost 1 base, and 15 bases had no gene match. Germline V gene lookup returns CDR1 LGHNA and CDR2 YNFKEQ. CDR3 DNA sequence: TGTGCCAGCAGCCAAGTTTCTCCCTTTATAGCGGGGGGGCGGAATGAGCAGTTCTTC. The encoded protein is CASSQVSPFIAGGRNEQFF.

The gene calls are TRBV12-3 or TRBV12-4 and TRBJ2-7, with a tentative D call TRBD2 (6 bases). Trimming removed 5 bases from V and 6 bases from J, with 11 bases in between. This CDR3 contains 12 residues. The CDR3 spells CASSNQGGEQYF. CDR3 sequence (DNA): TGTGCCAGCAGTAATCAGGGAGGCGAGCAGTACTTC.

Only one count was recorded for this clone. The rearrangement links TRBV21-1 to TRBJ1-1; the DNA was not used to check the table's D call, TRBD1. TRBV21-1 is a known pseudogene. This CDR3 comprises 15 residues. CDR3: CATLTPGQGATEAFF. For the CDR3, the DNA is TGTGCCACCCTAACACCGGGACAGGGGGCGACTGAAGCTTTCTTT.

The chain couples TRBV10-3 to TRBJ1-6; TRBD1 agrees at 7 bases. CDR3 size: 16 residues. The germline gives CDR1 ENHRY, CDR2 SYGVKD. J lost 7 bases, V lost 5 bases, and 11 bases had no gene match. The CDR3 bases are TGTGCCATCAGTCAACCAGCCGGGACAGACAATTCACCCCTCCACTTT. It yields the protein CAISQPAGTDNSPLHF.

The chain carries TRBV6-1 and TRBJ1-6; D uncertain. The CDR3 totals 18 residues. Trimming stripped 3 bases from V and 8 bases from J, with 23 bases between. Per the germline V gene, CDR1 is MNHNS and CDR2 is SASEGT. The CDR3 nucleotides read TGTGCCAGCAGTGAGGGTCGGAGGGCGTCAAGAAGAGATTCACCCCTCCACTTT. Protein: CASSEGRRASRRDSPLHF.

CDR3 amino acids: CASSISGGANNEQFF. The CDR3 bases are TGTGCCAGTAGTATCTCCGGGGGGGCAAACAATGAGCAGTTCTTC. The chain employs TRBV19 and TRBJ2-1; 8 bases are shared with TRBD2. Germline V gives CDR1 LNHDA, CDR2 SQIVND (reference sequence). This CDR3 region has 15 residues. Germline trimming cut 3 bases from V and 5 bases from J; bases unmatched to any gene: 6.

The rearrangement joins TRBV7-2 to TRBJ1-2; TRBD1 might be the D (5 bases). The V end lost 5 bases, the J end lost 4 bases, and 11 bases lay between the germline ends. CDR1 is SGHTA, CDR2 FQGNSA, per germline. This CDR3 spans 13 amino acids. The CDR3 reads CASSTGVLYGYTF. The CDR3 region has the DNA TGTGCCAGCAGCACGGGGGTCCTCTATGGCTACACCTTC. Variable domain in full (rest from reference TRBV7-2 and TRBJ1-2): GAGVSQSPSNKVTEKGKDVELRCDPISGHTALYWYRQSLGQGLEFLIYFQGNSAPDKSGLPSDRFSAERTGGSVSTLTIQRTQQEDSAVYLCASSTGVLYGYTFGSGTRLTVV.

This chain joins TRBV9 and TRBJ2-7; 10 nucleotides match TRBD1. The CDR3 totals 13 residues. Germline V CDR1 and CDR2: SGDLS, YYNGEE. After removal of 3 bases from V and 6 bases from J, the junction contained 3 bases not matched to a gene. The CDR3 DNA reads TGTGCCAGCAGCGCGGGACAGGGGAGCGAGCAGTACTTC. Its protein is CASSAGQGSEQYF.

This chain connects TRBV2 to TRBJ1-3; D gene unclear. The CDR3 extends over 15 amino acids. The V end was cut by 4 bases, the J end by 0 bases, with 10 bases between. Looked up from germline, CDR1 is SNHLY and CDR2 is FYNNEI. This CDR3 is CASSGSPSSGNTIYF. The CDR3 DNA reads TGTGCCAGCAGTGGGTCCCCGAGCTCTGGAAACACCATATATTTT.

This clone was seen only once. V is TRBV19 and J is TRBJ1-2; the match to TRBD1 covers 9 bases. Unmatched junction bases numbered 15, after V lost 5 bases and J lost 5 bases. This CDR3 comprises 17 residues. Germline V gene sequence: CDR1 LNHDA, CDR2 SQIVND (reference sequence). CDR3 sequence: CASSPPGGTGIDYGYTF. CDR3 sequence (DNA): TGTGCCAGTAGTCCCCCGGGCGGGACAGGGATCGATTATGGCTACACCTTC.

V is TRBV19 and J is TRBJ2-3; maybe TRBD2 (6 bases). Germline V gene data show CDR1 as LNHDA and CDR2 as SQIVND (reference sequence). Between the trimmed V and J ends, which lost 6 bases and 0 bases, there was a span of 10 bases. The CDR3 sequence is 14 residues long. The CDR3 DNA reads as TGTGCCAGTAGCGGGGGATACAGCACAGATACGCAGTATTTT. Protein sequence: CASSGGYSTDTQYF.

This clone was observed a single time. V gene TRBV5-1 combines with J gene TRBJ2-2, with D unclear. The CDR3 has 14 residues. The germline CDR1 and CDR2 sequences are SGHRS and YFSETQ. Between the trimmed V and J ends, which lost 0 bases and 4 bases, there was a span of 7 bases. The DNA of the CDR3 is TGCGCCAGCAGCTTGGAGCAGGTCACCGGGGAGCTGTTTTTT. Encoded protein: CASSLEQVTGELFF.

The rearrangement joins TRBV19 to TRBJ2-5, with 12 bases that match TRBD1. The CDR3 is 16 amino acids. Germline lookup yields CDR1 LNHDA and CDR2 SQIVND (reference sequence). Unmatched junction bases numbered 8, after V lost 4 bases and J lost 5 bases. CDR3 sequence (DNA): TGTGCCAGTAGTACCCCGGGACAGGGGGCCGGGGAGACCCAGTACTTC. Its translation is CASSTPGQGAGETQYF.

The gene calls are TRBV4-3 and TRBJ2-7; 7 bases fit TRBD1. Germline loops: CDR1 LGHNA, CDR2 YSLEER. With 3 bases clipped from V and 3 bases from J, the junction kept 5 bases outside the gene matches. CDR3 size: 14 residues. The DNA of the CDR3 is TGCGCCAGCAGCCAGAACCGGGACAGCTACGAGCAGTACTTC. This translates into CASSQNRDSYEQYF.

The chain couples TRBV7-2 to TRBJ2-3, with 8 bases matching TRBD2. Trimming at V came to 4 bases and at J to 3 bases, leaving 15 bases not matched to a gene. CDR3 length: 18 amino acids. Germline values: CDR1 SGHTA, CDR2 FQGNSA. The CDR3 sequence is CASSSPPGGGWKTDTQYF. CDR3 bases: TGTGCCAGCAGCTCCCCCCCCGGCGGGGGGTGGAAAACAGATACGCAGTATTTT.

The V call is TRBV7-6, the J call TRBJ2-6, with a possible D match to TRBD2 (6 bases). Trimming took off 8 bases at V and 0 bases at J, with 14 bases between the two ends. Germline CDR1 is SGHVS and CDR2 is FNYEAQ. CDR3 length equals 16 residues. As DNA, the CDR3 is TGTGCCAGCTGGGGTGGGGGGTCCTCTGGGGCCAACGTCCTGACTTTC. Protein sequence: CASWGGGSSGANVLTF.

This sequence joins TRBV20-1 and TRBJ2-2; 8 bases are shared with TRBD1. The CDR3 loop spans 16 amino acids. Trimming took 3 bases from V and 5 from J; bases not matched to a gene: 11. Looked up from germline, CDR1 is DFQATT and CDR2 is SNEGSKA (reference sequence). CDR3 loop: CSASERWTGNTGELFF. The CDR3 DNA sequence: TGCAGTGCTAGTGAACGCTGGACAGGGAATACCGGGGAGCTGTTTTTT.

The chain couples TRBV19 to TRBJ2-2; no clear D. Looked up from germline, CDR1 is LNHDA and CDR2 is SQIVND (reference sequence). Trimming took off 4 bases at V and 0 bases at J, with 9 bases between the two ends. The CDR3 contains 15 residues. For the CDR3, the DNA is TGTGCCAGTAGTAGGCAGGTATCGAACACCGGGGAGCTGTTTTTT. Amino acids: CASSRQVSNTGELFF.

This chain links TRBV19 with TRBJ2-7; 7 nucleotides agree with TRBD2. The CDR3 extends over 13 amino acids. J lost 6 bases, V lost 4 bases, and 6 bases had no gene match. Germline CDR1 LNHDA, CDR2 SQIVND (reference sequence). The CDR3 DNA follows: TGTGCCAGTAGTACCCTATTAGCGGGCGAGCAGTACTTC. This codes for CASSTLLAGEQYF.

This clone was recorded once. The rearrangement joins TRBV6-1 to TRBJ1-6; D gene ambiguous. With 2 bases removed from V and 0 bases from J, the gap between germline ends came to 8 bases. The CDR3 spans 16 residues. Germline CDR1 MNHNS, CDR2 SASEGT. The CDR3 here is CASSEISLSYNSPLHF. The CDR3, as DNA: TGTGCCAGCAGTGAAATCTCGCTCTCCTATAATTCACCCCTCCACTTT.

This clone showed up just once. The V call is TRBV28, the J call TRBJ1-4; 11 bases are shared with TRBD1. The length of the CDR3 is 15 residues. V lost 8 bases and J lost 7; bases outside the gene matches: 9. Looked up from germline, CDR1 is MDHEN and CDR2 is SYDVKM. This CDR3 reads CASGLGTGGFEKLFF. The CDR3, as DNA: TGTGCCAGCGGCTTAGGGACAGGGGGTTTTGAAAAACTGTTTTTT.

CDR3 sequence (DNA): TGTGCCAGCAGCCCCGCGGTGGAAGCTTTCTTT. This sequence encodes CASSPAVEAFF. The rearrangement uses TRBV11-2 and TRBJ1-1, with no clear D. V lost 5 bases and J lost 8, with 9 bases in between. From germline, CDR1 is SGHAT and CDR2 FQNNGV. CDR3 length: 11 amino acids.

The chain's CDR3 is CASTMGHNYNEQFF. The CDR3 nucleotides are TGTGCCAGCACCATGGGACATAATTACAATGAGCAGTTCTTC. This chain joins TRBV6-5 and TRBJ2-1, with D possibly being TRBD1 (6 bases). The CDR3 runs to 14 residues. The germline V and J ends were trimmed by 7 bases and 4 bases, with 14 bases remaining between them. Germline-derived CDR1 and CDR2 are MNHEY and SVGAGI.

The chain carries TRBV7-9 and TRBJ2-5, with D unclear. The length of the CDR3 is 15 residues. Looked up from germline, CDR1 is SEHNR and CDR2 is FQNEAQ (reference sequence). The ends were cut back, 0 bases at V and 2 bases at J, with 10 bases in the middle. The CDR3 reads CASSLAQAQQETQYF. CDR3 DNA sequence: TGTGCCAGCAGCTTAGCACAAGCGCAGCAAGAGACCCAGTACTTC.